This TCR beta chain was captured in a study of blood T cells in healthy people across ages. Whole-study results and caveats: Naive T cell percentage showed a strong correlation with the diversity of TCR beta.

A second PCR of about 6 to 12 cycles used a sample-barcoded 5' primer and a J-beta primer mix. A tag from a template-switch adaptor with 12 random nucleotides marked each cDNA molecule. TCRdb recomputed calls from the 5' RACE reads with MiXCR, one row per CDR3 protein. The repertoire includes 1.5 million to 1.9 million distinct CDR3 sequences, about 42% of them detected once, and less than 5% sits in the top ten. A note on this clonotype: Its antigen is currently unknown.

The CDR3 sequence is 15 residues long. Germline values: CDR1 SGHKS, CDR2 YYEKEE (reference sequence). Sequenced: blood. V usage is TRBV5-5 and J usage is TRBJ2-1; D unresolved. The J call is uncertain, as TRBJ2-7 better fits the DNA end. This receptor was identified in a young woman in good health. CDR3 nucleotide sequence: TGTGCCAGCAGCTTGGTAGGCCTATCCTACAATGAGCAGTACTTC. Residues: CASSLVGLSYNEQYF.